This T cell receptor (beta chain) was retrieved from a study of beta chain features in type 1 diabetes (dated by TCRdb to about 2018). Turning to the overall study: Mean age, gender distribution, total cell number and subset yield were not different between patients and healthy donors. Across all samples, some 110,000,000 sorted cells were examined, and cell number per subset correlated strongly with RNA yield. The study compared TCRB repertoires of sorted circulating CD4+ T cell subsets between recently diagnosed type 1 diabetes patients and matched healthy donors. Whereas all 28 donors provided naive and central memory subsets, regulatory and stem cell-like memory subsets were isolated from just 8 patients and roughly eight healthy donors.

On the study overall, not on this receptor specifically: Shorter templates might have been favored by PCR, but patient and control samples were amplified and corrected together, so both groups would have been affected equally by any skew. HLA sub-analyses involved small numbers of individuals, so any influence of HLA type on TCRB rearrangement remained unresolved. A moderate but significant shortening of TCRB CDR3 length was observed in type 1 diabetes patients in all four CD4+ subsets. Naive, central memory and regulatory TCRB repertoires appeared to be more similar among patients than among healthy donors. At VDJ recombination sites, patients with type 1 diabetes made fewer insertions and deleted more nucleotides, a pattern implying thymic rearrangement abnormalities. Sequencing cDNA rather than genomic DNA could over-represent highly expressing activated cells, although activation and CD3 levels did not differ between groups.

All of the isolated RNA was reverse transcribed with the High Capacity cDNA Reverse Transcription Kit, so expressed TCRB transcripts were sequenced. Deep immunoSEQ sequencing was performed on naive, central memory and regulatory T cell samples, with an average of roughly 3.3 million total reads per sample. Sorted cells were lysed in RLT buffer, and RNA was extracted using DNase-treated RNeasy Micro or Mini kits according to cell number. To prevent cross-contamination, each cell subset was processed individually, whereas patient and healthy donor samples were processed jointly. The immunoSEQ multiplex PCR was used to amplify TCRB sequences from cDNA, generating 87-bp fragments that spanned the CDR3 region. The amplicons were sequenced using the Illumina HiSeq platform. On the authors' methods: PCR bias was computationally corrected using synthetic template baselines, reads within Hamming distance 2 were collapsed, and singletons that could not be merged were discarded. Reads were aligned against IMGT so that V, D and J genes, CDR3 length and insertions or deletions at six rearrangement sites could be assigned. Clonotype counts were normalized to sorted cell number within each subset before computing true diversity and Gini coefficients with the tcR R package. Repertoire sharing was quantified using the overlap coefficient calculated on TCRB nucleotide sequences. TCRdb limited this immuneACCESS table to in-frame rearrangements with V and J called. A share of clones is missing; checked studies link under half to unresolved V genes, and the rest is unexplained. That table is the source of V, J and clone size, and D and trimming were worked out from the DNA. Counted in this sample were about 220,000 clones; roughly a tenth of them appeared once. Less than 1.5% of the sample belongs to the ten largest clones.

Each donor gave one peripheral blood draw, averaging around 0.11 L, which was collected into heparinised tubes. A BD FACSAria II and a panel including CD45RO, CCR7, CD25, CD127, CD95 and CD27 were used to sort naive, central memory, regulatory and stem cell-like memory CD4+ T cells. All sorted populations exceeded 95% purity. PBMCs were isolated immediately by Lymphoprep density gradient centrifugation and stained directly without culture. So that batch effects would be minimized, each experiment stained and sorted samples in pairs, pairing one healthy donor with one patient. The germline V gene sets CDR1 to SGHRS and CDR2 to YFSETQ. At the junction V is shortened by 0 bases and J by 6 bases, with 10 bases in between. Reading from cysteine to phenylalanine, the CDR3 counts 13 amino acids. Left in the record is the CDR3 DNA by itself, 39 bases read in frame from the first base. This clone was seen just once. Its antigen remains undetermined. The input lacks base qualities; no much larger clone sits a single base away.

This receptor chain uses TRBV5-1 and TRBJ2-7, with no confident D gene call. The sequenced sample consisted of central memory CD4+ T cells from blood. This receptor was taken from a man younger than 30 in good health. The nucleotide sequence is TGCGCCAGCAGCTTGGCAGGTTGGGGCGAGCAGTACTTC. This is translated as CASSLAGWGEQYF.